This T cell receptor beta chain was sequenced in a study of T cell repertoires in cytomegalovirus infection. Overall study context: Indicated by public TCR beta signatures were CMV infection and matching HLA type. Study-level results: Dominating the ex vivo response were TCR beta clonotypes that were CMV-specific and HLA-C-restricted.

CDR1 is SGHNT, CDR2 YYREEE, per germline (reference sequence). The CDR3 consists of 12 residues. The junction had 6 bases not matched to a gene; V was cut back by 9 bases and J by 5 bases. TCRdb redid the calling of the reads with MiXCR, one entry per CDR3 protein. Among around 630,000 distinct CDR3 sequences, around 24% were seen once, and the ten largest hold roughly 8%. This clonotype was detected a few times. What it binds is not known. The source material was CD8+ T cells from PBMCs. The sequence derives from a human donor in good health (CMV status not recorded). Some clones in this sample may be carry-over from other donors' samples. The chain joins TRBV5-4 to TRBJ1-2; TRBD1 matches 8 bases. The CDR3 sequence: CATDRGGYGYTF. DNA for the CDR3: TGTGCCACTGACAGGGGCGGGTATGGCTACACCTTC.